This TCR beta chain was recovered during a study of regulatory T cells in long-lasting Graves disease. Study information: Antithyroid drugs had been taken under 3 months by newly diagnosed Graves' patients. Study results and limitations: Not thyroid tissue but only peripheral blood was studied.

In this sample, this clonotype turned up many times. Its antigen is unidentified. The authors built TCR beta libraries using iRepertoire HTBI primers and Arm-PCR of CDR3 regions. TCRdb used MiXCR to reprocess the multiplex PCR reads, holding one entry per CDR3 protein. The sample lists about 350,000 distinct CDR3 sequences; 15% to 20% were seen once. V trimming: 4 bases; J trimming: 2 bases; junction bases outside the gene matches: 3. CDR3 length: 14 amino acids. From germline, CDR1 is SGHDN and CDR2 FVKESK. Stated time point: newly diagnosed GD, antithyroid drugs for less than 3 months. Extracted PBMC RNA gave rise to the TCR library. In Xi'an, China, an endocrinology department was the source of patients. The same sample was also studied in work on T cells in Graves' hyperthyroidism and ophthalmopathy. In that study: HTBI primers were used for first-round RT-PCR of the TCR CDR3.

The chain is built from TRBV14 and TRBJ2-3; 7 bases fit TRBD1. The receptor comes from a woman aged 18 to 35 with Graves disease. The sample was peripheral blood mononuclear cells (PBMCs), taken at new diagnosis, from a patient treated with antithyroid drugs. CDR3 DNA: TGTGCCAGCAGCCGGGACAGAGACACAGATACGCAGTATTTT. Its translation is CASSRDRDTDTQYF.